Listed below are T cell receptor beta chains from one sample, sequenced in a study of T cell responses to AZD1222 COVID-19 vaccine. Clones were read by immunoSEQ multiplex PCR, and TCRdb kept only the in-frame ones, dropping some. The sample contains about 180,000 clones, 75% to 90% of which appear only once. Sequences were derived from peripheral blood, sampled on day 0 of AZD1222 vaccination. These receptors came from an adult in good health. Each CDR3 is given with its conserved first and last residue. A D gene is named only where the DNA matches it firmly. Not every row has a clone size; where given, it reads once, few, many or a size class.

clone_size	cdr3_length	v_call	d_call	j_call	cdr3_nt	cdr3_aa
NA	13	TRBV9	NA	TRBJ1-1	TGTGCCAGCAGCGGGGAGGTTTGGGCTGAAGCTTTCTTT	CASSGEVWAEAFF
NA	15	TRBV19	NA	TRBJ2-6	TGTGCCAGTAGTGGACGGTTCTCTGGGGCCAACGTCCTGACTTTC	CASSGRFSGANVLTF
few	15	TRBV6-2/TRBV6-3	NA	TRBJ2-2	TGTGCCAGCAGTTACCTCGGGACGAAGACCGGGGAGCTGTTTTTT	CASSYLGTKTGELFF
NA	14	TRBV19	NA	TRBJ2-7	TGTGCCAGTAGTACCCAGGGAGAATGGAGCGAGCAGTACTTC	CASSTQGEWSEQYF
NA	11	TRBV12-3/TRBV12-4	NA	TRBJ2-1	TGTGCCAGCAGTTTTATCAATGAGCAGTTCTTC	CASSFINEQFF
NA	16	TRBV6-5	TRBD2	TRBJ2-3	TGTGCCAGCAGTTACTCTCTAGCGGTGGCAACAGATACGCAGTATTTT	CASSYSLAVATDTQYF
NA	15	TRBV3-1/TRBV3-2	NA	TRBJ2-7	TGTGCCAGCAGCCAAGACGGAACAGGAATCTACGAGCAGTACTTC	CASSQDGTGIYEQYF
NA	14	TRBV29-1	NA	TRBJ2-1	TGCAGCGTTGAAGAAAGCTCGGCCTACAATGAGCAGTTCTTC	CSVEESSAYNEQFF
NA	16	TRBV5-1	TRBD2	TRBJ2-2	TGCGCCAGCAGCTCGATGGGACTAGTAATGGCCGGGGAGCTGTTTTTT	CASSSMGLVMAGELFF
NA	15	TRBV27	TRBD1	TRBJ2-7	TGTGCCAGCAGGGGGTTACAGGGGAGCTCCTACGAGCAGTACTTC	CASRGLQGSSYEQYF
NA	14	TRBV20-1	TRBD2	TRBJ2-5	TGCAGTGCTAGTGACGGACTAGCGGAAGAGACCCAGTACTTC	CSASDGLAEETQYF
NA	14	TRBV7-2	NA	TRBJ2-7	TGTGCCAGCAGCTTCGATGGGGGTTCCTACGAGCAGTACTTC	CASSFDGGSYEQYF
NA	12	TRBV30	TRBD2	TRBJ2-3	TGTGCCTGGCGACTAGCGGCAGATACGCAGTATTTT	CAWRLAADTQYF
NA	14	TRBV30	TRBD1	TRBJ2-7	TGTGCCTGGAATCTGGGTCAGGGGGCCTACGAGCAGTACTTC	CAWNLGQGAYEQYF
NA	16	TRBV6-1	NA	TRBJ1-1	TGTGCCAGCAGTGAGACCCCCAGGGTGGGTGACACTGAAGCTTTCTTT	CASSETPRVGDTEAFF
NA	13	TRBV11-2	NA	TRBJ1-2	TGTGCCAGCAGCTCATCATCTAACTATGGCTACACCTTC	CASSSSSNYGYTF
NA	16	TRBV7-3	TRBD1	TRBJ1-6	TGTGCCAGCAGCAGCCGGGACAGGGGCTCTAATTCACCCCTCCACTTT	CASSSRDRGSNSPLHF
NA	14	TRBV11-2	TRBD1	TRBJ2-7	TGTGCCAGCAGCTTAGAGACAGGGATGTACGAGCAGTACTTC	CASSLETGMYEQYF
NA	14	TRBV4-1	NA	TRBJ2-7	TGCGCCAGCAGCCAGAGGGACTCAACCTACGAGCAGTACTTC	CASSQRDSTYEQYF
NA	15	TRBV24-1	TRBD2	TRBJ2-7	TGTGCCACCAGTGATCCGCGGGAGGGCTCCTACGAGCAGTACTTC	CATSDPREGSYEQYF
NA	16	TRBV9	NA	TRBJ1-2	TGTGCCAGCAGCGCCCCCTTAACGGGTTCACGCTATGGCTACACCTTC	CASSAPLTGSRYGYTF
once	15	TRBV19	NA	TRBJ1-4	TGTGCCAGTAGTATAGAAGGCAGGGAAGGTGAAAAACTGTTTTTT	CASSIEGREGEKLFF
NA	16	TRBV9	TRBD2	TRBJ2-7	TGTGCCAGCAGCGTAGACGGGACTAGCGGGAGAGGCGAGCAGTACTTC	CASSVDGTSGRGEQYF
NA	14	TRBV29-1	NA	TRBJ2-3	TGCAGCGTTGGGGGGGCGGGGAGCACAGATACGCAGTATTTT	CSVGGAGSTDTQYF
NA	14	TRBV30	NA	TRBJ1-5	TGTGCCTGGAGTGTAGGGGCAGGTAATCAGCCCCAGCATTTT	CAWSVGAGNQPQHF
NA	13	TRBV29-1	NA	TRBJ1-5	TGCAGCGTTGTAAAGGACAGCGATCAGCCCCAGCATTTT	CSVVKDSDQPQHF
NA	15	TRBV28	TRBD1	TRBJ2-7	TGTGCCAGCAGTACCCAGGGGGCTCAAACCTACGAGCAGTACTTC	CASSTQGAQTYEQYF
NA	14	TRBV19	TRBD1	TRBJ2-3	TGTGCCAGTAGGGAAAGGGGGCTAACGGATACGCAGTATTTT	CASRERGLTDTQYF
NA	17	TRBV5-5	TRBD1	TRBJ1-1	TGTGCCAGCAGCTTGGTACGGAATGGACAGGGCGAAACTGAAGCTTTCTTT	CASSLVRNGQGETEAFF
NA	15	TRBV2	NA	TRBJ1-5	TGTGCCAGCAGCGGACGGGTTGTGACCAATCAGCCCCAGCATTTT	CASSGRVVTNQPQHF
NA	13	TRBV5-1	NA	TRBJ1-1	TGCGCCAGCAGGGTGGACAGGAACACTGAAGCTTTCTTT	CASRVDRNTEAFF
once	14	TRBV7-8	NA	TRBJ1-2	TGTGCCAGCAGCTTATTGGTCAGCTGGAGTGGCTACACCTTC	CASSLLVSWSGYTF
NA	16	TRBV5-1	NA	TRBJ2-2	TGCGCCAGCAGCTTGGCTGACACACAGGGTACCGGGGAGCTGTTTTTT	CASSLADTQGTGELFF
NA	15	TRBV9	NA	TRBJ1-1	TGTGCCAGCAGCGTAGCGGGGGCCCCGAACACTGAAGCTTTCTTT	CASSVAGAPNTEAFF
NA	14	TRBV2	NA	TRBJ1-4	TGTGCCAGCGTCCGGGACTCCGGTAATGAAAAACTGTTTTTT	CASVRDSGNEKLFF
NA	12	TRBV6-5	NA	TRBJ1-5	TGTGCCAGCAGCCAAACCAATCAGCCCCAGCATTTT	CASSQTNQPQHF
NA	15	TRBV6-5	NA	TRBJ1-5	TGTGCCACCCAACGAACGCGGAATAGCAATCAGCCCCAGCATTTT	CATQRTRNSNQPQHF
NA	14	TRBV7-9	TRBD1	TRBJ1-1	TGTGCCAGCAGCTTGGGACAGGGGAACACTGAAGCTTTCTTT	CASSLGQGNTEAFF